This T cell receptor beta chain was recovered during a study of T-cell memory formation after mild COVID-19. At the level of the study: For the most part, TCR clusters were specific to one donor.

V shed 5 bases and J 5 bases; nucleotides not matched to a gene: 9. This CDR3 spans 16 amino acids. Findings and limits, study-wide: Some clones that responded turned up in pre-infection memory, which suggests that cross-reactive memory joined in.

Via MiXCR, TCRdb re-called the 5' RACE reads, giving one row per CDR3 protein. This table holds over 500,000 distinct CDR3 sequences, roughly 17% found once. This clonotype turned up a few times. The target antigen is unknown. This chain connects TRBV12-3 or TRBV12-4 to TRBJ1-1, with 12 bases fitting TRBD1. The source of this sequence is an adult woman who had mild COVID-19 (a few samples of this study predate the infection). Cell type and time point are not known. Source material: PBMCs or a T cell subset sorted from them (not recorded which). The CDR3 sequence is CASSPGTGGDFTEAFF. CDR3 sequence (DNA): TGTGCCAGCAGTCCTGGGACAGGGGGCGACTTTACTGAAGCTTTCTTT.